This T cell receptor beta chain was sequenced during a study of regulatory T cells in long-lasting Graves disease. This CDR3 is built from 15 residues. The germline V gene has CDR1 MDHEN and CDR2 SYDVKM. V was trimmed by 6 bases and J by 0 bases, leaving 15 bases between them. This clonotype was counted a few times. iRepertoire HTBI primers and Arm-PCR of CDR3 regions built TCR beta libraries. Each CDR3 protein gets one entry after TCRdb re-called the multiplex PCR reads with MiXCR. The table shows about 460,000 distinct CDR3 sequences, with approximately 23% occurring only once. Documented time point: persistent/refractory GD, antithyroid drugs over 5 years with positive TRAb. TCR sequences were obtained from RNA taken from PBMCs.

This TCR was recovered from a female donor with Graves disease. The V and J genes are TRBV28 and TRBJ2-7; weak D call: TRBD1 (5 bases). The sequences come from peripheral blood mononuclear cells (PBMCs), collected when the disease was refractory, from a patient treated with antithyroid drugs. CDR3 sequence reads: CASSPPQQGSYEQYF. The CDR3 DNA reads TGTGCCAGCAGCCCCCCCCAGCAGGGCTCCTACGAGCAGTACTTC.